Sequencing of this T cell receptor (beta chain) was carried out in a study of T cells after yellow fever vaccination. CDR3 length: 12 residues. CDR1 and CDR2 from the germline V gene are SGHTA and FQGNSA. This clonotype was observed a single time. What it binds is unknown. The junction departs from germline at one end; a sequencing error may be responsible. Findings and limits, study-wide: Boosting was followed by the reappearance of most primary-vaccination clones (96% CD4, under 90% CD8). Weaker, the secondary response had a peak occurring faster, on day 5 versus 15. Researchers cautioned that FACS-sorted repertoires could harbor abundant clonotypes contaminating from the bulk population.

A process of 5'RACE template switching, which added a universal primer site and UMIs, was used to make TCR cDNA. Using its own MiXCR run on the 5' RACE reads, TCRdb lists one record per CDR3 protein. Of approximately 300,000 distinct CDR3 sequences listed, 8.7% were seen once; the top ten hold roughly 18%. The origin of this receptor is a young man who received the YFV17D yellow fever vaccine. This rearrangement joins TRBV7-2 to TRBJ2-1; no firm D call. The source material was PBMCs, sampled on the day of the first yellow fever vaccination. DNA for the CDR3: TGTGCCAGCTGCTTGCTATACAATGAGCAGTTCTTC. This sequence encodes CASCLLYNEQFF. The full variable domain, its missing parts supplied by reference TRBV7-2 and TRBJ2-1, is GAGVSQSPSNKVTEKGKDVELRCDPISGHTALYWYRQSLGQGLEFLIYFQGNSAPDKSGLPSDRFSAERTGGSVSTLTIQRTQQEDSAVYLCASCLLYNEQFFGPGTRLTVL.